One and the same sample provided the 21 T cell receptor beta chains below, sequenced in a study of beta chain features in type 1 diabetes. Expressed TCRB transcripts were sequenced because the isolated RNA had all been reverse transcribed beforehand. Assay: immunoSEQ multiplex PCR; the TCRdb copy retains only in-frame clones and omits some. The data contain 300,000 to 400,000 clones, 7.5% to 9% of them singletons. Sample: central memory CD4+ T cells from blood. The receptors were sampled from a woman between 18 and 29 years old in good health.

This clone turned up a few times. The identical CDR3 is also encoded by other nucleotide sequences in the sample. The chain uses TRBV6-1 and TRBJ2-2; D call uncertain. The germline gives CDR1 MNHNS, CDR2 SASEGT. The CDR3 loop spans 11 amino acids. With 5 bases removed from V and 8 bases from J, the gap between germline ends came to 6 bases. Here the CDR3 reads CASSLTGELFF. CDR3 DNA sequence: TGTGCCAGCAGTCTTACGGGGGAGCTGTTTTTT.

This clone was observed at least ten times. V usage is TRBV28 and J usage is TRBJ1-4, with D unresolved. From germline, CDR1 is MDHEN and CDR2 SYDVKM. The CDR3 runs to 14 residues. Trimming took off 5 bases at V and 7 bases at J, with 14 bases between the two ends. The DNA of the CDR3 is TGTGCCAGCAGTCTCCCTTCCGAAGGTGAAAAACTGTTTTTT. Residues: CASSLPSEGEKLFF.

V and J are TRBV5-4 and TRBJ2-1, with TRBD2 identical over 11 bases. The CDR3 totals 16 residues. The germline gives CDR1 SGHNT, CDR2 YYREEE (reference sequence). V gave up 5 bases and J gave up 9 bases; unmatched junction bases: 13. This CDR3 reads CASSPTSGSLPAEQFF. The CDR3 DNA sequence: TGTGCCAGCAGTCCAACTAGCGGGAGTCTTCCTGCTGAGCAGTTCTTC.

A few counts support this clone. The chain links TRBV11-2 to TRBJ2-5; D uncertain. Germline CDR1 SGHAT, CDR2 FQNNGV. The CDR3 has 15 amino acids. Trimming cost V 6 bases and J 7 bases, with 21 bases left between them. CDR3 sequence reads: CASREEGLRGATQYF. The CDR3 nucleotides read TGTGCCAGCAGGGAAGAAGGTCTCCGCGGCGCGACCCAGTACTTC.

The rearrangement joins TRBV7-8 to TRBJ2-1; 8 positions match TRBD1. Germline V gene data show CDR1 as SGHVS and CDR2 as FQNEAQ. V lost 4 bases and J lost 7; bases outside the gene matches: 6. The CDR3 contains 14 residues. The CDR3 DNA reads as TGTGCCAGCAGCTCAACGACAGGGGCGAATGAGCAGTTCTTC. It specifies CASSSTTGANEQFF.

This clone was found a few times. This sequence joins TRBV27 and TRBJ2-1; no firm D call. The CDR3 is 16 amino acids. Germline lookup yields CDR1 MNHEY and CDR2 SMNVEV (reference sequence). Trimming cost V 3 bases and J 2 bases, with 14 bases left between them. The DNA for the CDR3 is TGTGCCAGCAGTTTGGAAGGCCGAGCCGCCTACAATGAGCAGTTCTTC. Its translation is CASSLEGRAAYNEQFF.

V gene TRBV7-9 combines with J gene TRBJ2-7, with a tentative D call TRBD2 (6 bases). Germline V gene sequence: CDR1 SEHNR, CDR2 FQNEAQ (reference sequence). V dropped 1 base and J dropped 3 bases, with 13 bases sitting between them. This CDR3 has 15 amino acids. The CDR3 nucleotides read TGTGCCAGCAGCTTAGAGGCGGGACTGGTCTACGAGCAGTACTTC. Protein sequence: CASSLEAGLVYEQYF. The entire variable domain, with the rest obtained from reference TRBV7-9 and TRBJ2-7, is as follows: DTGVSQNPRHKITKRGQNVTFRCDPISEHNRLYWYRQTLGQGPEFLTYFQNEAQLEKSRLLSDRFSAERPKGSFSTLEIQRTEQGDSAMYLCASSLEAGLVYEQYFGPGTRLTVT.

With respect to this clone: At the DNA level, this CDR3 is encoded by other sequences in the same sample as well. CDR3 nucleotides: TGTGCCAGCAGCCAAGATTGGCAGAACTCTGGGGCCAACGTCCTGACTTTC. Translation: CASSQDWQNSGANVLTF. The chain links TRBV4-2 to TRBJ2-6; D not resolved. The V gene lost 0 bases and the J gene lost 0 bases, with 9 bases spanning the gap. CDR1 is LGHNA and CDR2 is YNFKEQ in the germline V gene. This CDR3 has 17 amino acids.

This clone was seen ten or more times. The CDR3: CASSPTVMNTEAFF. The CDR3 DNA is TGTGCCAGCTCACCTACAGTGATGAACACTGAAGCTTTCTTT. This rearrangement joins TRBV18 to TRBJ1-1, with no clear D. There are 14 residues in the CDR3. Germline lookup yields CDR1 KGHSH and CDR2 LQKENI. Trimming removed 3 bases at V and 0 bases at J, with 8 bases between.

Many counts were recorded for this clone. The CDR3 sequence is CASSPRGGANVLTF. CDR3 coding DNA: TGTGCCAGCAGCCCCCGTGGGGGGGCCAACGTCCTGACTTTC. The chain uses TRBV7-2 and TRBJ2-6; D uncertain. This CDR3 is 14 amino acids long. V was shortened by 5 bases and J by 4 bases, with 9 bases between the two germline ends. Germline loops: CDR1 SGHTA, CDR2 FQGNSA. Complete variable domain (other parts from reference TRBV7-2 and TRBJ2-6): GAGVSQSPSNKVTEKGKDVELRCDPISGHTALYWYRQSLGQGLEFLIYFQGNSAPDKSGLPSDRFSAERTGGSVSTLTIQRTQQEDSAVYLCASSPRGGANVLTFGAGSRLTVL.

Ten or more counts support this clone. The V and J genes are TRBV18 and TRBJ2-7, with D possibly being TRBD1 (6 bases). Germline loops: CDR1 KGHSH, CDR2 LQKENI. The CDR3 runs 12 residues. With 6 bases removed from V and 6 bases from J, the gap between germline ends came to 12 bases. In nucleotides, the CDR3 is TGTGCCAGCTCTCGTACAGGGTTCGAGCAGTACTTC. Translation gives CASSRTGFEQYF. Filled out from reference TRBV18 and TRBJ2-7, the complete variable domain reads NAGVMQNPRHLVRRRGQEARLRCSPMKGHSHVYWYRQLPEEGLKFMVYLQKENIIDESGMPKERFSAEFPKEGPSILRIQQVVRGDSAAYFCASSRTGFEQYFGPGTRLTVT.

The rearrangement uses TRBV7-2 and TRBJ1-1; D remains ambiguous. This CDR3 region has 13 residues. Trimming stripped 3 bases from V and 0 bases from J, with 5 bases between. The germline gives CDR1 SGHTA, CDR2 FQGNSA. CDR3 in amino acids: CASSLFMNTEAFF. As DNA, the CDR3 is TGTGCCAGCAGCTTGTTCATGAACACTGAAGCTTTCTTT.

Notes on this clone: A single base separates this from a much larger clone, so it may be a read error. The same CDR3 also results from other DNA sequences found in this sample. For the CDR3, the DNA is TGTGCCAGCAGTTCAAACACCGGGGAGCTGTTTTTT. It specifies CASSSNTGELFF. The V call is TRBV6-6, the J call TRBJ2-2; D uncertain. Trimming removed 4 bases from V and 2 bases from J, with 2 bases in between. Per germline, CDR1 MNHNY and CDR2 SVGAGI (reference sequence). The CDR3 has 12 amino acids.

V and J are TRBV14 and TRBJ2-5; 12 bases align to TRBD2. The J segment lost 5 bases and the V segment lost 4 bases, leaving 11 bases of the junction unmatched. Germline V gene sequence: CDR1 SGHDN, CDR2 FVKESK. The CDR3 is 17 amino acids. The CDR3, as DNA: TGTGCCAGCAGCCCCGGACTAGCGGGACTCTGGTGGGAGACCCAGTACTTC. Translation: CASSPGLAGLWWETQYF.

This clone appeared a few times. The rearrangement joins TRBV28 to TRBJ2-2; a weak D match, TRBD2 (6 bases). Trimming removed 5 bases from V and 2 bases from J, with 15 bases in between. In germline, CDR1 is MDHEN, CDR2 SYDVKM. CDR3 size: 16 residues. The chain's CDR3 is CASSPGTRGNTGELFF. CDR3 nucleotide sequence: TGTGCCAGCAGTCCAGGCACGCGGGGCAACACCGGGGAGCTGTTTTTT.

The rearrangement uses TRBV9 and TRBJ2-2; 7 bases map to TRBD2. The junction had 11 bases not matched to a gene; V was cut back by 6 bases and J by 3 bases. The CDR3 has 16 amino acids. CDR1 is SGDLS, CDR2 YYNGEE, per germline. The CDR3 reads CASTRRLAVDTGELFF. The DNA for the CDR3 is TGTGCCAGCACAAGAAGGCTAGCGGTAGACACCGGGGAGCTGTTTTTT.

There are a few counts of this clone. The rearrangement links TRBV7-9 to TRBJ2-7; TRBD2 might be the D (6 bases). Deletions cut 5 bases from V and 4 bases from J, with 18 bases between. Germline-derived CDR1 and CDR2 are SEHNR and FQNEAQ (reference sequence). This CDR3 comprises 15 residues. CDR3 nucleotide sequence: TGTGCCAGCAGCGTCGCCGGGACTCCAGCGTACGAGCAGTACTTC. This sequence encodes CASSVAGTPAYEQYF.

This clone was seen a few times. The V call is TRBV7-8, the J call TRBJ2-2, with TRBD1 as a possible D gene (6 bases). The CDR3 totals 17 residues. CDR1 is SGHVS and CDR2 is FQNEAQ in the germline V gene. Trimming took 5 bases from V and 3 from J, leaving 19 bases between them. The CDR3, as DNA: TGTGCCAGCAGCATCGCCGGGACAACCCTTTACACCGGGGAGCTGTTTTTT. Residues: CASSIAGTTLYTGELFF.

The chain combines TRBV15 with TRBJ2-7, with TRBD1 identical over 9 bases. The V segment lost 2 bases and the J segment 5 bases; nucleotides outside the gene matches: 7. The CDR3 totals 15 residues. CDR1 and CDR2 (germline): LNHNV, YYDKDF (reference sequence). CDR3 region: CATSRSRDRVNEQYF. DNA for the CDR3: TGTGCCACCAGCAGAAGCCGGGACAGGGTAAACGAGCAGTACTTC.

This clone has a count of ten or more. CDR3 in amino acids: CASSPGTSGRRETQYF. CDR3 DNA sequence: TGTGCCAGTAGTCCCGGGACTAGCGGGAGACGAGAGACCCAGTACTTC. This chain uses TRBV19 with TRBJ2-5; TRBD2 aligns across 14 bases. This CDR3 has 16 residues. CDR1 and CDR2 (germline): LNHDA, SQIVND (reference sequence). J was trimmed by 4 bases and V by 5 bases; bases with no gene match: 6.

The V call is TRBV19, the J call TRBJ2-5; 10 bases align to TRBD2. The CDR3 has 15 amino acids. Germline V gene lookup returns CDR1 LNHDA and CDR2 SQIVND (reference sequence). With 3 bases clipped from V and 5 bases from J, the junction kept 6 bases outside the gene matches. The DNA for the CDR3 is TGTGCCAGTAGTATCGCCGGGACTAGCGAGGAGACCCAGTACTTC. Translation: CASSIAGTSEETQYF.